These 25 T cell receptor beta chains were sequenced from one sample in a study of T cell responses to AZD1222 COVID-19 vaccine. The assay was immunoSEQ multiplex PCR, and TCRdb's table has in-frame clones only and misses some. This sample has 130,000 to 150,000 clones, with approximately 90% found just once. The sample was peripheral blood, taken on day 0 of AZD1222 vaccination. These receptors all stem from an adult in good health.

The CDR3 nucleotides read TGTGCCAGCAGTTATATCACTAGCAGCTACAATGAGCAGTTCTTC. As protein: CASSYITSSYNEQFF. The V call is TRBV6-2 or TRBV6-3, the J call TRBJ2-1; tentatively, D is TRBD2 (6 bases). The ends were cut back, 3 bases at V and 3 bases at J, with 12 bases in the middle. The CDR3 has 15 residues. Germline assignment: CDR1 MNHEY and CDR2 SVGEGT.

The J gene is TRBJ1-5, the V gene TRBV6-6; 7 bases agree with TRBD1. After removal of 8 bases from V and 2 bases from J, the junction contained 3 bases not matched to a gene. The CDR3 covers 13 residues. The germline V gene has CDR1 MNHNY and CDR2 SVGAGI (reference sequence). The CDR3 loop reads CASQGTGNQPQHF. Written as DNA, the CDR3 is TGTGCCAGCCAAGGGACAGGCAATCAGCCCCAGCATTTT.

The chain links TRBV5-1 to TRBJ1-4, with no clear D. Germline CDR1 and CDR2: SGHRS and YFSETQ. V was trimmed by 0 bases and J by 4 bases, leaving 10 bases between them. The CDR3 is 15 amino acids. The CDR3 nucleotides read TGCGCCAGCAGCTTGGACGGACCCCTTAATGAAAAACTGTTTTTT. This sequence encodes CASSLDGPLNEKLFF.

Details on this clone: Mismatch with germline at one junction end may stem from a read error. This chain joins TRBV6-5 and TRBJ1-4; perhaps TRBD1 as D (5 bases). Germline V gene lookup returns CDR1 MNHEY and CDR2 SVGAGI. The CDR3 has 14 residues. In DNA form, the CDR3 reads TGTGCCAGCAGTTGGGGGACGGCGAATGTAAAACTGTTTTTT. Encoded protein: CASSWGTANVKLFF.

Here the CDR3 reads CASSHAWTSGSYEQYF. In DNA, the CDR3 is TGTGCCAGCAGCCATGCTTGGACTAGCGGAAGTTACGAGCAGTACTTC. V is TRBV28 and J is TRBJ2-7, with TRBD2 matching over 10 bases. The CDR3 runs 16 residues. CDR1 and CDR2 (germline): MDHEN, SYDVKM. J gave up 4 bases and V 6 bases, and 12 bases lay outside the gene matches.

The chain uses TRBV9 and TRBJ2-1; D gene ambiguous. V was trimmed by 2 bases and J by 6 bases, leaving 18 bases between them. Germline V lookup: CDR1 SGDLS, CDR2 YYNGEE. The CDR3 has 16 residues. The CDR3 reads CASSVLDTSLSNEQFF. The DNA for the CDR3 is TGTGCCAGCAGCGTCTTAGATACCAGTCTGTCCAATGAGCAGTTCTTC.

This clone was seen a handful of times. The chain is built from TRBV6-5 and TRBJ2-7, with D maybe TRBD1 (5 bases). V lost 6 bases to trimming and J lost 6 bases, with 12 bases between them. This CDR3 is 12 amino acids long. Germline V CDR1 and CDR2: MNHEY, SVGAGI. As DNA, the CDR3 is TGTGCCAGCAGGGGGCGCGGTTCCGAGCAGTACTTC. It yields the protein CASRGRGSEQYF.

V gene TRBV11-3 combines with J gene TRBJ1-1; D is unclear. V lost 1 base and J 4 bases, leaving 10 bases between the germline ends. There are 14 residues in the CDR3. In germline, CDR1 is SGHNT, CDR2 YENEEA. This CDR3 is CASSLGARSTEAFF. The CDR3 region has the DNA TGTGCCAGCAGCTTAGGAGCCAGAAGCACTGAAGCTTTCTTT.

This clone was observed a handful of times. The chain links TRBV6-5 to TRBJ1-1; no reliable D call. The CDR3 contains 14 residues. Germline-derived CDR1 and CDR2 are MNHEY and SVGAGI. Trimming shortened V by 6 bases and J by 3 bases, and 14 bases separated the two germline ends. CDR3 sequence reads: CASSWTDSDTEAFF. The CDR3 bases are TGTGCCAGCAGCTGGACGGACTCAGACACTGAAGCTTTCTTT.

The V gene is TRBV5-6, the J gene TRBJ1-2; tentatively, D is TRBD1 (6 bases). Germline values: CDR1 SGHDT, CDR2 YYEEEE. Trimming shortened V by 0 bases and J by 7 bases, and 7 bases separated the two germline ends. This CDR3 comprises 12 residues. This CDR3 is CASSLGTVGYTF. DNA for the CDR3: TGTGCCAGCAGCTTGGGGACAGTTGGCTACACCTTC. The full variable domain, its missing parts supplied by reference TRBV5-6 and TRBJ1-2, is DAGVTQSPTHLIKTRGQQVTLRCSPKSGHDTVSWYQQALGQGPQFIFQYYEEEERQRGNFPDRFSGHQFPNYSSELNVNALLLGDSALYLCASSLGTVGYTFGSGTRLTVV.

The V call is TRBV10-2, the J call TRBJ2-1, with D maybe TRBD2 (6 bases). Germline CDR1 and CDR2: WSHSY and SAAADI. CDR3 length: 14 residues. V lost 2 bases, J lost 7 bases, and 12 bases lay in between. The CDR3 DNA reads as TGCGCCAGCAGTGAGCGGTGGGGGGTGAATGAGCAGTTCTTC. Translation: CASSERWGVNEQFF.

This clone was observed once. The genes are TRBV28 and TRBJ2-5; TRBD1 or TRBD2 may be the D gene (5 bases each). The germline V gene has CDR1 MDHEN and CDR2 SYDVKM. Deletions cut 7 bases from V and 1 base from J, with 10 bases between. The CDR3 is made up of 13 amino acids. The CDR3 sequence: CASTRGPQETQYF. CDR3 coding DNA: TGTGCCAGCACCCGGGGCCCCCAAGAGACCCAGTACTTC.

The V gene is TRBV4-1, the J gene TRBJ2-7; the D gene could be TRBD1 or TRBD2 (6 bases each). In germline, CDR1 is MGHRA, CDR2 YSYEKL. The CDR3 totals 15 residues. Trimming took off 4 bases at V and 6 bases at J, with 19 bases between the two ends. Written as DNA, the CDR3 is TGCGCCAGCAGCCCCTCCGAAGGGGGAGGACGCGAGCAGTACTTC. It translates to CASSPSEGGGREQYF.

This clone was seen more than once but under ten times. The V call is TRBV5-1, the J call TRBJ2-7, with D maybe TRBD2 (6 bases). This CDR3 contains 15 residues. Looked up from germline, CDR1 is SGHRS and CDR2 is YFSETQ. The V and J ends lost 6 bases and 1 base respectively, with 17 bases between them. CDR3 residues: CASIPGAGTSYEQYF. CDR3 bases: TGCGCCAGCATCCCGGGTGCGGGGACTTCCTACGAGCAGTACTTC.

This chain uses TRBV4-2 with TRBJ1-2, with no clear D. Germline CDR1 reads LGHNA; CDR2 reads YNFKEQ. The CDR3 has 15 residues. Trimming took off 1 base at V and 5 bases at J, with 14 bases between the two ends. The CDR3 loop reads CASSQVVGSGYGYTF. The CDR3 DNA is TGTGCCAGCAGCCAAGTAGTTGGGTCGGGGTATGGCTACACCTTC.

V usage is TRBV18 and J usage is TRBJ1-1; the D is unclear. V lost 0 bases and J 6 bases, leaving 5 bases between the germline ends. CDR1 and CDR2 from the germline V gene are KGHSH and LQKENI. The CDR3 is made up of 12 amino acids. CDR3 DNA: TGTGCCAGCTCACCACCCGACTCTGAAGCTTTCTTT. It encodes CASSPPDSEAFF.

This clone has more than one count but fewer than ten. The chain has TRBV6-2 or TRBV6-3 and TRBJ2-7; no clear D. V lost 4 bases and J 0 bases, leaving 16 bases between the germline ends. The germline CDR1 and CDR2 sequences are MNHEY and SVGEGT. CDR3 length equals 16 residues. CDR3 residues: CASSSPGSLSSYEQYF. The CDR3 coding sequence is TGTGCCAGCAGTTCCCCCGGCTCCTTGAGCTCCTACGAGCAGTACTTC.

The chain employs TRBV30 and TRBJ1-6; the D is unclear. The V gene lost 4 bases and the J gene lost 1 base, with 8 bases spanning the gap. Germline CDR1 is GTSNPN and CDR2 is SVGIG (reference sequence). The CDR3 is made up of 14 amino acids. The CDR3 DNA reads as TGTGCCTGGAAGAAGGAGTCCTATAATTCACCCCTCCACTTT. Translated: CAWKKESYNSPLHF.

The V call is TRBV15, the J call TRBJ1-3, with D uncertain. The V and J ends lost 9 bases and 4 bases respectively, with 13 bases between them. Germline V lookup: CDR1 LNHNV, CDR2 YYDKDF (reference sequence). The CDR3 has 13 residues. CDR3 nucleotides: TGTGCCACTCGTACCCCCGGAGGAAACACCATATATTTT. This gives the protein CATRTPGGNTIYF.

The table lists this clone with a few counts. This chain links TRBV7-2 with TRBJ1-2; 7 positions match TRBD1. The CDR3 loop spans 13 amino acids. Trimming took 3 bases from V and 13 from J; bases not matched to a gene: 11. Germline assignment: CDR1 SGHTA and CDR2 FQGNSA. CDR3 DNA sequence: TGTGCCAGCAGCTTTAACCTCAGGGGGGACTGCACCTTC. Translated, it gives CASSFNLRGDCTF. Full variable domain (missing parts from reference TRBV7-2 and TRBJ1-2): GAGVSQSPSNKVTEKGKDVELRCDPISGHTALYWYRQSLGQGLEFLIYFQGNSAPDKSGLPSDRFSAERTGGSVSTLTIQRTQQEDSAVYLCASSFNLRGDCTFGSGTRLTVV.

This rearrangement joins TRBV6-6 to TRBJ1-4, with D maybe TRBD1 (5 bases). The V gene lost 4 bases and the J gene lost 5 bases, with 11 bases spanning the gap. In germline, CDR1 is MNHNY, CDR2 SVGAGI (reference sequence). The CDR3 runs to 14 residues. The CDR3 bases are TGTGCCAGCAGTTTATTTGGGGGGAATGAAAAACTGTTTTTT. As protein: CASSLFGGNEKLFF.

The chain uses TRBV5-5 and TRBJ2-1; no clear D gene. Per the germline V gene, CDR1 is SGHKS and CDR2 is YYEKEE (reference sequence). The CDR3 runs 14 residues. Trimming took 3 bases from V and 6 from J, leaving 13 bases between them. CDR3 loop: CASSSEWVTNEQFF. The CDR3, as DNA: TGTGCCAGCAGCTCCGAGTGGGTCACCAATGAGCAGTTCTTC.

The chain employs TRBV7-2 and TRBJ2-1, with 9 bases aligning to TRBD1. From germline, CDR1 is SGHTA and CDR2 FQGNSA. The CDR3 runs 16 residues. Trimming cost V 0 bases and J 9 bases; bases outside gene matches: 9. The CDR3 loop reads CASSLAGDRARGEQFF. The DNA for the CDR3 is TGTGCCAGCAGCTTAGCTGGGGACAGGGCGCGGGGTGAGCAGTTCTTC. The full variable domain, completed using reference TRBV7-2 and TRBJ2-1, is GAGVSQSPSNKVTEKGKDVELRCDPISGHTALYWYRQSLGQGLEFLIYFQGNSAPDKSGLPSDRFSAERTGGSVSTLTIQRTQQEDSAVYLCASSLAGDRARGEQFFGPGTRLTVL.

The rearrangement links TRBV9 to TRBJ1-5, with TRBD1 matching over 7 bases. There are 15 residues in the CDR3. J was trimmed by 7 bases and V by 4 bases; bases with no gene match: 11. Germline V lookup: CDR1 SGDLS, CDR2 YYNGEE. In nucleotides, the CDR3 is TGTGCCAGCAGCACGACAGGGATGGCCGGACAGCCCCAGCATTTT. Protein sequence: CASSTTGMAGQPQHF. The variable domain in full, with the rest retrieved from reference TRBV9 and TRBJ1-5, is DSGVTQTPKHLITATGQRVTLRCSPRSGDLSVYWYQQSLDQGLQFLIQYYNGEERAKGNILERFSAQQFPDLHSELNLSSLELGDSALYFCASSTTGMAGQPQHFGDGTRLSIL.

The CDR3 coding sequence is TGTGCCAGCTCACAAACAGGTGATGACACTGAAGCTTTCTTT. Amino acids: CASSQTGDDTEAFF. This chain connects TRBV18 to TRBJ1-1, with D perhaps TRBD1 (5 bases). CDR3 length equals 14 residues. V lost 4 bases to trimming and J lost 3 bases, with 12 bases between them. From germline, CDR1 is KGHSH and CDR2 LQKENI.